This TCR beta chain was observed in a study of shared clonotypes between healthy human individuals. Overall study: Serving as donors were a couple of women and three men, whose ages spanned 18 to 49.

Each sorted subset replicate got 200 ng genomic DNA, around 29,000 genomes. Using immunoSEQ multiplex PCR, the repertoire was profiled, and TCRdb retains in-frame clones only, with some absent. Among under 2,000,000 clones listed, less than 95% were seen once. The naive CD8 population came from CD45RO-negative cells selected for CCR7, without terminally differentiated effector memory CD45RA+ cells. Turning to this clone: Its cognate antigen is unknown.

CDR3 length: 16 amino acids. V was cut by 7 bases and J by 2 bases, with 20 bases left in between. Germline lookup yields CDR1 SGHRS and CDR2 YFSETQ. Overall study findings and caveats: With few donors, the genetic and exposure-history diversity represented was limited. Estimated richness was generally greater in naive than memory subsets.

The sequence was obtained from a man between 18 and 35 years old in good health. The V gene is TRBV5-1, the J gene TRBJ2-3; D call uncertain. Sequences were obtained from naive CD8+ T cells sorted from blood. The CDR3 spells CASSAHRASTTDTQYF. The CDR3 DNA is TGCGCCAGCTCAGCCCATCGGGCCTCGACCACAGATACGCAGTATTTT.